Sequencing of this T cell receptor beta chain was carried out in a study of T cells in Graves' hyperthyroidism and ophthalmopathy. Clinicians diagnosed patients from clinical symptoms, serum thyroxine and TRAb, thyroid ultrasound and orbital computed tomography. The CDR3 length is 16 residues. The germline V gene encodes CDR1 SGHRS and CDR2 YFSETQ. J was trimmed by 1 base and V by 0 bases; bases with no gene match: 7. TCR beta CDR3 regions were amplified from RNA transcripts. During a first-round RT-PCR of the TCR CDR3, the HTBI primer set was used. Each CDR3 protein is one row after TCRdb ran MiXCR on the multiplex PCR reads. Of around 270,000 distinct CDR3 sequences listed, around 19% were seen once; the top ten hold approximately 37%. General study points: For ophthalmopathy, model prediction preceded onset by a median roughly 5.9 months.

This clonotype was observed a handful of times. Its antigen remains unidentified. Sequencing was done on a sample of blood. The chain links TRBV5-1 to TRBJ2-7, with TRBD1 matching over 7 bases. The receptor was isolated from a middle-aged man with Graves' ophthalmopathy. The CDR3 nucleotides read TGCGCCAGCAGCTTGGGGCGAGGACAGGCTTCCTACGAGCAGTACTTC. Protein sequence: CASSLGRGQASYEQYF. Together with reference TRBV5-1 and TRBJ2-7, the CDR3 gives the full variable domain: KAGVTQTPRYLIKTRGQQVTLSCSPISGHRSVSWYQQTPGQGLQFLFEYFSETQRNKGNFPGRFSGRQFSNSRSEMNVSTLELGDSALYLCASSLGRGQASYEQYFGPGTRLTVT.